Described below is a single TCR beta chain sequence and its context. This clonotype came up many times. Its antigen remains undetermined. Per-base quality was not reported, and no clone a single base away is much larger than it. The meaning of the sample's time point label: patch test 2, 6 weeks after DPC sensitization. The sample's treatment or condition label is to be understood as: therapeutic diphenylcyclopropenone sensitization with weekly scalp DPC. At each patch-test visit, blood was drawn before the patch test was applied. Eligible patients were aged 18 to 70, diagnosed with alopecia, deemed suitable for DPC therapy, and excluded if pregnant. Total RNA was extracted from unfractionated whole blood collected in Tempus Blood RNA tubes. The junction shows trimming of 5 bases on V and 6 bases on J, plus 2 bases between the germline ends. The CDR3 runs 10 residues from the cysteine to the phenylalanine. Left in the record is the CDR3 DNA by itself, 30 bases read in frame from the first base.

This entry comes from a study of human T cells and chemical hapten exposure (dated by TCRdb to about 2021). Turning to the overall study: For sensitization, 2% DPC in acetone was applied to a roughly 2 cm by roughly 2 cm area of upper inner arm skin. Patients additionally received weekly therapeutic DPC doses to the scalp throughout the roughly 25-week study period. Approximately 28 alopecia patients gave blood for TCR sequencing at one to four time points (pre-sensitization, 2, 6 and 24 weeks). Libraries were pooled for sequencing, and per-sample TCR yields varied mainly because of small differences in library volumes within the pool. Patch testing on the upper back used Finn chambers containing 0.01% DPC, with scoring done after 6 days according to International Contact Dermatitis Research Group standards. The patient cohort, mostly female, included alopecia areata with under or over 50% scalp involvement, alopecia totalis and alopecia universalis. The study tracked peripheral blood TCR repertoire changes in vivo during primary and secondary sensitization to the hapten diphenylcyclopropenone (DPC) in alopecia patients. Patient blood was sampled pre-sensitization (week 0) and at 2, 6 and about 24 weeks after DPC sensitization. Results the study describes overall, beyond this receptor: The number of PT1 expanded TCRs positively correlated with patch test score, significant at thresholds 8, 16 and 32 but not 4. Because all patients had alopecia, a presumed autoimmune disease, the immune response of the patients might differ from that of healthy individuals. Expanded TCRs formed significantly more large CDR3 similarity clusters than pre-sensitization or healthy control sets, consistent with antigen-driven responses. DPC sensitization did not change how many TCRs were above 1 in 1000 frequency, and no evidence was found of alterations in global repertoire structure. Repeated subsampling changed both the strength of the expansion versus patch-test correlation and the threshold at which the correlation became significant.

The library was obtained by RACE. Sequenced using a NextSeq 500. During library preparation, unique molecular identifiers were attached to individual cDNA molecules so that TCRs could be counted in a quantitative, reproducible way. For every blood RNA sample, sequencing covered both the TCR alpha and TCR beta chains. The authors' analysis ran thus. Samples had a median of 95,638 TCRs, with a range from roughly 20,000 to 690,600. V, J and CDR3 annotation of the TCR reads was carried out using the Decombinator software suite. To make PS versus PT1 abundance plots, every sample was subsampled to the same number of TCRs (28,000). TCRs were defined as expanded if absent before sensitization and observed at least eight times at the 2-week time point. The public reads were reanalyzed by TCRdb: fastp trimming at Q25, MiXCR alignment, in-frame beta chains only. Rows are unified per CDR3 protein, each entry keeping the most common DNA and genes. These V and J calls derive from TCRdb rather than the authors' analysis. For this sample there are about 42,000 distinct CDR3 sequences; about 8.9% appear just once. The ten largest clones take up approximately 16% of the sample.

This receptor chain uses TRBV12-3 or TRBV12-4 and TRBJ1-3; no D gene is confidently identified. The sample here was whole blood, taken in connection with sensitization to the hapten diphenylcyclopropenone (DPC). The sequence was obtained from a woman in her forties with alopecia areata. Some clones in this sample may be carry-over from other donors' samples. The CDR3 region: CASSKNTIYF. The DNA sequence is given as TGTGCCAGCAGTAAAAACACCATATATTTT.